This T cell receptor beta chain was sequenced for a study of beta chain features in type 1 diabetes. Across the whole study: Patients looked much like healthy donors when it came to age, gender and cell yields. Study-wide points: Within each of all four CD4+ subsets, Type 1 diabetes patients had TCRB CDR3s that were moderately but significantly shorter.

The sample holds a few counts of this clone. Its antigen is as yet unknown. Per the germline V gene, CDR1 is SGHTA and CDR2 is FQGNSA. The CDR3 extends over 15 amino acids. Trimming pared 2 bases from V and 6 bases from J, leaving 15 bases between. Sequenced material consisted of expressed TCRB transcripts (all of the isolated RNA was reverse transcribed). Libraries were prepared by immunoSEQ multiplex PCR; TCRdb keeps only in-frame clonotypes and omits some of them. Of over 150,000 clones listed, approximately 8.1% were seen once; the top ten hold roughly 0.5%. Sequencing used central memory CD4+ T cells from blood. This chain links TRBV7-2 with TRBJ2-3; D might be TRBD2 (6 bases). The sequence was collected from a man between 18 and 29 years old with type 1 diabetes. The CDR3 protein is CASSLWASVGDTQYF. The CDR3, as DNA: TGTGCCAGCAGCTTATGGGCTAGCGTGGGGGATACGCAGTATTTT.